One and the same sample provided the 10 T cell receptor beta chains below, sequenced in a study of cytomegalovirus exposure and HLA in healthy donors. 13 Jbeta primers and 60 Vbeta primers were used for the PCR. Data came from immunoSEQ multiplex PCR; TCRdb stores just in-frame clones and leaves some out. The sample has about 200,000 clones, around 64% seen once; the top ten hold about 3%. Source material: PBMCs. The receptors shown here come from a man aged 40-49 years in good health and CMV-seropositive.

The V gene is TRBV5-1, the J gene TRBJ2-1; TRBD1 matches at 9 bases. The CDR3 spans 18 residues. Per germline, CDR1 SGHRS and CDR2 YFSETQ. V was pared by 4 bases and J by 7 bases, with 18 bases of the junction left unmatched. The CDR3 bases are TGCGCCAGCAGCCCCGGGACAGGGTTTTCAAATCGGTGGAATGAGCAGTTCTTC. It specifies CASSPGTGFSNRWNEQFF.

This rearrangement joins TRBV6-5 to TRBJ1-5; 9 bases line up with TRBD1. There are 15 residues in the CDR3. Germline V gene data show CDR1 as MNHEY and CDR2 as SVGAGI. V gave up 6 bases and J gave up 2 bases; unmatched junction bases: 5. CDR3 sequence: CASSPRTGGNQPQHF. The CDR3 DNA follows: TGTGCCAGCAGCCCCCGGACAGGGGGCAATCAGCCCCAGCATTTT.

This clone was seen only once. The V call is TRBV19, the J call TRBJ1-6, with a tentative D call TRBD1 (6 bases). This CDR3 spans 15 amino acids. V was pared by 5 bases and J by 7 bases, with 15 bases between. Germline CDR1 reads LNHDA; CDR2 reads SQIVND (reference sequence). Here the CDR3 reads CASSALGGANSPLHF. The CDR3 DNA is TGTGCCAGTAGTGCCCTGGGGGGGGCGAATTCACCCCTCCACTTT.

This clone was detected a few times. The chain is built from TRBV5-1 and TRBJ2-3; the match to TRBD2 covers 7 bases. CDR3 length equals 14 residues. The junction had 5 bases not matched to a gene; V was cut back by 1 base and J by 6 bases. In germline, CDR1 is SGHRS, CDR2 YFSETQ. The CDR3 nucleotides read TGCGCCAGCAGCTTGTCTACTAGCGTGGATACGCAGTATTTT. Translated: CASSLSTSVDTQYF.

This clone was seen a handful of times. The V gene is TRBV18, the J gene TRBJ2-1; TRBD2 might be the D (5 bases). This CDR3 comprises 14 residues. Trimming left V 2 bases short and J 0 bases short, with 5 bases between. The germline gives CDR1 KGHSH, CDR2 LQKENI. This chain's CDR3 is CASSPGSSYNEQFF. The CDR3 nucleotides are TGTGCCAGCTCACCAGGGAGCTCCTACAATGAGCAGTTCTTC. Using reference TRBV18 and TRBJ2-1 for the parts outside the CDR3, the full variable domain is NAGVMQNPRHLVRRRGQEARLRCSPMKGHSHVYWYRQLPEEGLKFMVYLQKENIIDESGMPKERFSAEFPKEGPSILRIQQVVRGDSAAYFCASSPGSSYNEQFFGPGTRLTVL.

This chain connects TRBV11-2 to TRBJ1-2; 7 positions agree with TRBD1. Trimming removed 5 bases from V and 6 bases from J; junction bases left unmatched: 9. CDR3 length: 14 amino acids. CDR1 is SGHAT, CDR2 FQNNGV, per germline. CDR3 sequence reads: CASSLLRDRNGYTF. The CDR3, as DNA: TGTGCCAGCAGCCTCCTTAGGGACAGAAATGGCTACACCTTC.

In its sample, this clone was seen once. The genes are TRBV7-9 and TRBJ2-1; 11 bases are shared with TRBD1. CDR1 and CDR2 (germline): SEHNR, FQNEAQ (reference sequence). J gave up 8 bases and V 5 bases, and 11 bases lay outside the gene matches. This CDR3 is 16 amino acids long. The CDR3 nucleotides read TGTGCCAGCAGCCCCTGGACAGGGGGCGAGATATATGAGCAGTTCTTC. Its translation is CASSPWTGGEIYEQFF.

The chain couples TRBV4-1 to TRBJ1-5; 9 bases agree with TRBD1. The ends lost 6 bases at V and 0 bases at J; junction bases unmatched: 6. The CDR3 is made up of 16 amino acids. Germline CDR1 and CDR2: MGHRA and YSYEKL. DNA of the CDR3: TGCGCCAGCAGTCCCGGGACAGGGTGTAGCAATCAGCCCCAGCATTTT. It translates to CASSPGTGCSNQPQHF.

The CDR3 DNA reads TGCGCCAGTAGGAGGACTAGCGGGGGCGCAGATACGCAGTATTTT. Amino acids: CASRRTSGGADTQYF. The gene calls are TRBV4-1 and TRBJ2-3; the match to TRBD2 covers 13 bases. With 9 bases clipped from V and 4 bases from J, the junction kept 7 bases outside the gene matches. The CDR3 runs to 15 residues. CDR1 is MGHRA and CDR2 is YSYEKL in the germline V gene.

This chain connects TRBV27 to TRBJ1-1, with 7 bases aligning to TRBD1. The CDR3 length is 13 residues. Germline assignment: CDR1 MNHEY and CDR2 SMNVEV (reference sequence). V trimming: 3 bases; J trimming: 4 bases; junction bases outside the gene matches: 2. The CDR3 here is CASSLWDSTEAFF. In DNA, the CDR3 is TGTGCCAGCAGTTTGTGGGACAGCACTGAAGCTTTCTTT.